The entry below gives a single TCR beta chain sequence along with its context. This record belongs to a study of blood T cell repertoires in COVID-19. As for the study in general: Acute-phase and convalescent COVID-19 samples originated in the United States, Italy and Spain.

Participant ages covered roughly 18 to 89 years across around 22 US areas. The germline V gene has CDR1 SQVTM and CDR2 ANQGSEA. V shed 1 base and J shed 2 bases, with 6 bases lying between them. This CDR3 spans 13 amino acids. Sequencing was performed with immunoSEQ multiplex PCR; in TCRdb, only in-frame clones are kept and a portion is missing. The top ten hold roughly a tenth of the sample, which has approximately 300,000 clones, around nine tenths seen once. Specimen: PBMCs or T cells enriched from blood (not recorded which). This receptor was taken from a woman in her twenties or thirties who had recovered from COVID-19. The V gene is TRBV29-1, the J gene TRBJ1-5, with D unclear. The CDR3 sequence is CSVEGEGNQPQHF. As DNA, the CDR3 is TGCAGCGTTGAAGGAGAAGGCAATCAGCCCCAGCATTTT.